This TCR beta chain came from a study of cytomegalovirus exposure and HLA in healthy donors. Study-wide context: Early released data comprised around 85 million unique TCRs from HLA-typed donors. Study-wide points: Analysis was carried out at a later point, and it linked a missense DCLRE1C variant to TCR beta V- and J-gene trimming. Common viral pathogens seemed, in a later analysis, to connect with several of the most significant clusters.

Germline V gives CDR1 MNHNS, CDR2 SASEGT. The CDR3 loop spans 16 amino acids. The V gene end was trimmed by 2 bases and the J gene end by 5 bases; junction bases not matched to a gene: 8. The PCR employed 60 Vbeta primers together with 13 Jbeta primers. TCRdb keeps only in-frame clones here, not all; method: immunoSEQ multiplex PCR. The table has tens of thousands of clones, roughly three quarters seen once. This clone was seen a few times. Its target is unknown. V usage is TRBV6-1 and J usage is TRBJ1-5, with 8 bases lining up with TRBD1. Sequenced sample: PBMCs. This receptor was identified in a man in his thirties or forties in good health and CMV-seronegative. The CDR3 bases are TGTGCCAGCAGTGAACACCGGACAGGGAATTATCAGCCCCAGCATTTT. Its translation is CASSEHRTGNYQPQHF.